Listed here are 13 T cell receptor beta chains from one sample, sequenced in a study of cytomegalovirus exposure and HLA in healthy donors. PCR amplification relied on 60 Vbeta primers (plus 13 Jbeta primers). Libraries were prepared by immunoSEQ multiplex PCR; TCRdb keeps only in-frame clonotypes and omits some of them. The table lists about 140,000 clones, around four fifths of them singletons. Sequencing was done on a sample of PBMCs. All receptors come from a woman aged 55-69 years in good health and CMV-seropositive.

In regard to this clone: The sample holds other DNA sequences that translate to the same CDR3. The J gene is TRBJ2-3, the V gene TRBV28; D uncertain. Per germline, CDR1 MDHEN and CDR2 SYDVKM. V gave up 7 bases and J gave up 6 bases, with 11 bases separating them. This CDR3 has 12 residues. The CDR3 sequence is CASTSRRDTQYF. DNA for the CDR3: TGTGCCAGCACCTCCCGCAGGGATACGCAGTATTTT. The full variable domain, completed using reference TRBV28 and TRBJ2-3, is DVKVTQSSRYLVKRTGEKVFLECVQDMDHENMFWYRQDPGLGLRLIYFSYDVKMKEKGDIPEGYSVSREKKERFSLILESASTNQTSMYLCASTSRRDTQYFGPGTRLTVL.

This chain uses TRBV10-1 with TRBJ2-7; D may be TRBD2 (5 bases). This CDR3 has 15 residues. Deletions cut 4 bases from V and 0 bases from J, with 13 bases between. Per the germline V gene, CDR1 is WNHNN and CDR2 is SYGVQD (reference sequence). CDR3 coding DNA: TGCGCCAGCAGTGTAGAATGGGAGAGCTCCTACGAGCAGTACTTC. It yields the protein CASSVEWESSYEQYF.

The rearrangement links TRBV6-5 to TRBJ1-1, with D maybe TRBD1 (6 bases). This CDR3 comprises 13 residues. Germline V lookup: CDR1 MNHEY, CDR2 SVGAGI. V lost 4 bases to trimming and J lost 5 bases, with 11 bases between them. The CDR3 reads CASSLRDTTEAFF. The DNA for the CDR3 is TGTGCCAGCAGTTTAAGGGACACGACTGAAGCTTTCTTT.

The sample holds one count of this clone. The CDR3 nucleotides read TGTGCCAGCAGTGAATGGGCGGGCCCTAACTATGGCTACACCTTC. This sequence encodes CASSEWAGPNYGYTF. The chain couples TRBV2 to TRBJ1-2; D remains unclear. V lost 2 bases and J 0 bases, leaving 10 bases between the germline ends. The CDR3 covers 15 residues. CDR1 SNHLY and CDR2 FYNNEI come from the germline V gene.

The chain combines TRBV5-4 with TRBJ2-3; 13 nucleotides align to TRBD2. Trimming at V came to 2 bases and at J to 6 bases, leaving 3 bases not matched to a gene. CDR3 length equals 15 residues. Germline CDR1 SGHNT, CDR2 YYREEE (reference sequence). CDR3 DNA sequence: TGTGCCAGCAGCTTCGGACTAGCGGGAGTGGATACGCAGTATTTT. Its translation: CASSFGLAGVDTQYF.

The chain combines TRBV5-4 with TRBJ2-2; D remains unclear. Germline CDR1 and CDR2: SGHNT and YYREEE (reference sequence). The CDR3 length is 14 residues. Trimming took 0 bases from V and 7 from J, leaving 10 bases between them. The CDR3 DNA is TGTGCCAGCAGCTTGGATGTGGGCCTCGGGGAGCTGTTTTTT. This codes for CASSLDVGLGELFF.

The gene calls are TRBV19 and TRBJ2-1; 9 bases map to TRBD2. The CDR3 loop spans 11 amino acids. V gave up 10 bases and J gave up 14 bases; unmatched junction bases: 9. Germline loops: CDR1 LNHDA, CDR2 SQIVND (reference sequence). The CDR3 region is CATNFSGRKFF. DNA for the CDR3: TGTGCCACTAACTTTAGCGGGAGAAAGTTCTTC.

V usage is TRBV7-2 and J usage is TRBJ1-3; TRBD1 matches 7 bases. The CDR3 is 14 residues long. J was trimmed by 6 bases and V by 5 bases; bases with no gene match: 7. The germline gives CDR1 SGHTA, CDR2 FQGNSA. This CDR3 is CASSPRTGLNTIYF. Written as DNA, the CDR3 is TGTGCCAGCAGCCCCCGGACAGGTCTAAACACCATATATTTT.

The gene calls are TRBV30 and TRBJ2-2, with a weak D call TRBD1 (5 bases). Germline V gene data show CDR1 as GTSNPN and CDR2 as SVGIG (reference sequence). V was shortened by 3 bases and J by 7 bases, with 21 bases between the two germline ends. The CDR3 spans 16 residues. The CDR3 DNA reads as TGTGCCTGGAGCCAAAGAAAAGGGGCCTCAAGCGGGGAGCTGTTTTTT. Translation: CAWSQRKGASSGELFF.

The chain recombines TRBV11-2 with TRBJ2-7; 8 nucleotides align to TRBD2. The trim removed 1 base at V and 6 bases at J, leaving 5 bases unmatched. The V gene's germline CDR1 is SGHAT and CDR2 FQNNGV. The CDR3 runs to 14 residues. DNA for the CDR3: TGTGCCAGCAGCTTAGGTAGCGGGATTCGCGAGCAGTACTTC. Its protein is CASSLGSGIREQYF.

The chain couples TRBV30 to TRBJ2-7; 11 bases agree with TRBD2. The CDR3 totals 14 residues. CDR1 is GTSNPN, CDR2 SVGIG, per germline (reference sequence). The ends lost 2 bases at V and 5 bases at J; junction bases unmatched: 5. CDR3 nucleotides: TGTGCCTGGAGTTTAGCGGGAGGGCTCCACGAGCAGTACTTC. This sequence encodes CAWSLAGGLHEQYF. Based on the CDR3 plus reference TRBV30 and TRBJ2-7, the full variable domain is SQTIHQWPATLVQPVGSPLSLECTVEGTSNPNLYWYRQAAGRGLQLLFYSVGIGQISSEVPQNLSASRPQDRQFILSSKKLLLSDSGFYLCAWSLAGGLHEQYFGPGTRLTVT.

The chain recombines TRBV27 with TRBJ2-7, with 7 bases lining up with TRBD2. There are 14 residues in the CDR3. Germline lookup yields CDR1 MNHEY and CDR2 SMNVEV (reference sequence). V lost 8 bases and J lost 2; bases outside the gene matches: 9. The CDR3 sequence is CASALGSGAYEQYF. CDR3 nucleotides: TGTGCCAGCGCTTTAGGAAGCGGGGCCTACGAGCAGTACTTC.

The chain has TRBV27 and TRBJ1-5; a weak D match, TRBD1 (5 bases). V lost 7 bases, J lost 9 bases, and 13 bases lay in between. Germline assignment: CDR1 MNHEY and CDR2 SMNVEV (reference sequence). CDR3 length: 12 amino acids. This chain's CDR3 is CASKGGQGPQHF. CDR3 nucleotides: TGTGCCAGCAAAGGTGGGCAGGGGCCCCAGCATTTT.